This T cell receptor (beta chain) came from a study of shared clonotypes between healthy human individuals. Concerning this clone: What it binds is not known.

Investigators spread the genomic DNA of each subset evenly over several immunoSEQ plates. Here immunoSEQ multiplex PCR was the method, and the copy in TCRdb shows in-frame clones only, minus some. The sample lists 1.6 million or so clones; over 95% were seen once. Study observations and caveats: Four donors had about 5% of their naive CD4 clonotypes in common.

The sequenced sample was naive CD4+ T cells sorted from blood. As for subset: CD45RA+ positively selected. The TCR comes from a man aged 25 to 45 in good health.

CDR3 bases: TGTGCCAGCACCGGGATGACCTACGAGCAGTACTTC. It translates to CASTGMTYEQYF. The chain recombines TRBV2 with TRBJ2-7; the D gene is possibly TRBD2 (5 bases). The CDR3 is 12 residues long. CDR1 and CDR2 (germline): SNHLY, FYNNEI. Trimming pared 7 bases from V and 2 bases from J, leaving 9 bases between. The full variable domain, rest sourced from reference TRBV2 and TRBJ2-7, is EPEVTQTPSHQVTQMGQEVILRCVPISNHLYFYWYRQILGQKVEFLVSFYNNEISEKSEIFDDQFSVERPDGSNFTLKIRSTKLEDSAMYFCASTGMTYEQYFGPGTRLTVT.